The following is a T cell receptor beta chain sequence with its context. Its antigen remains unknown. Next came a second PCR, run for about 6 to 12 cycles, which used a sample-barcoded 5' primer along with a J-beta primer mix. Per sample, CDR3-containing paired-end reads numbered at least 2.5 million. TCRdb re-called the 5' RACE reads through MiXCR, storing one row per CDR3 protein. The sample yields some 1,800,000 distinct CDR3 sequences, roughly 43% seen once. Per germline, CDR1 SGDLS and CDR2 YYNGEE. CDR3 length: 14 residues. Between the trimmed V and J ends, which lost 7 bases and 4 bases, there was a span of 16 bases. The data were obtained in a study of blood T cells in healthy people across ages. Study conclusions and caveats: Strong correlation linked observed beta diversity and percent naive T cells. Older age went with lower TCR beta diversity per million T cells, in a roughly linear way. Estimates drawn from one million T cells were deemed to understate diversity.

Sequencing was performed on blood. The TCR originated in a human donor in good health. The chain has TRBV9 and TRBJ2-3; possibly TRBD2 for D (6 bases). The CDR3 bases are TGTGCCAGCGCCGGCGGGGTAGGCGCAGATACGCAGTATTTT. Encoded protein: CASAGGVGADTQYF.